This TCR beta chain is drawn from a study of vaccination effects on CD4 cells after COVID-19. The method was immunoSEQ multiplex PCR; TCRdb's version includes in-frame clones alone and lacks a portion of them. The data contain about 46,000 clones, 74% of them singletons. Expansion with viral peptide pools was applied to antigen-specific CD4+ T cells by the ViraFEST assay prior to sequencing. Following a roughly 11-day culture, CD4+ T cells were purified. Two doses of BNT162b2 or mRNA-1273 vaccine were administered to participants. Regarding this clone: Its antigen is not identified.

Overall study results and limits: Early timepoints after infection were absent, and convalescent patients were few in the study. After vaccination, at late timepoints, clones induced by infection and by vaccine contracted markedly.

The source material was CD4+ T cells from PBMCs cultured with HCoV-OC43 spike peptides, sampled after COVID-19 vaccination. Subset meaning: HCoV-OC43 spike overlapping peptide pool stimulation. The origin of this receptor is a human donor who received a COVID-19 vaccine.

The CDR3: CASSLAGWETQYF. The CDR3 DNA reads as TGTGCCAGCAGCTTGGCGGGGTGGGAGACCCAGTACTTC. The chain links TRBV5-4 to TRBJ2-5; the D gene is possibly TRBD2 (5 bases). The CDR3 runs to 13 residues. Germline V gives CDR1 SGHNT, CDR2 YYREEE (reference sequence). Trimming pared 0 bases from V and 5 bases from J, leaving 8 bases between.